Following are 16 T cell receptor beta chains from one sample sequenced in a study of T cells in Graves' hyperthyroidism and ophthalmopathy. TCR beta CDR3 regions were amplified from RNA. Researchers ran a first-round RT-PCR on the TCR CDR3 using the HTBI primer set. TCRdb recomputed calls from the multiplex PCR reads with MiXCR, one row per CDR3 protein. Of 400,000 to 550,000 distinct CDR3 sequences listed, approximately 15% are singletons. The sample consisted of blood. The receptors come from a woman aged 18-35 years with Graves' hyperthyroidism.

This clonotype was seen many times. The genes are TRBV3-1 and TRBJ2-7; TRBD2 aligns across 14 bases. J lost 7 bases, V lost 2 bases, and 7 bases had no gene match. The germline gives CDR1 LGHDT, CDR2 YNNKEL (reference sequence). The CDR3 contains 16 residues. CDR3 DNA sequence: TGTGCCAGCAGCCAATCCTACGGACTAGCGGGAGGAGAGCAGTACGTC. Protein product: CASSQSYGLAGGEQYV.

This clonotype came up a few times. The V and J genes are TRBV4-1 and TRBJ2-1, with 11 bases identical to TRBD2. From germline, CDR1 is MGHRA and CDR2 YSYEKL. This CDR3 is built from 14 residues. Trimming at V came to 0 bases and at J to 12 bases, leaving 4 bases not matched to a gene. This chain's CDR3 is CASSQDLAGGSQFF. DNA of the CDR3: TGCGCCAGCAGCCAAGACCTAGCGGGAGGCTCGCAGTTCTTC.

This clonotype was recorded a few times. The rearrangement uses TRBV30 and TRBJ2-7; TRBD2 agrees at 9 bases. The V segment lost 8 bases and the J segment 4 bases; nucleotides outside the gene matches: 15. Per the germline V gene, CDR1 is GTSNPN and CDR2 is SVGIG (reference sequence). The CDR3 consists of 15 residues. The CDR3 DNA sequence: TGTGCCGGTTCCCCTCTAGCGGGGACGAATTACGAGCAGTACTTC. Translation: CAGSPLAGTNYEQYF.

V and J are TRBV5-1 and TRBJ2-5, with a tentative D call TRBD2 (5 bases). Germline lookup yields CDR1 SGHRS and CDR2 YFSETQ. Trimming removed 0 bases from V and 0 bases from J, with 6 bases in between. The CDR3 runs 14 residues. CDR3 coding DNA: TGCGCCAGCAGCTTGGCGGACTACCAAGAGACCCAGTACTTC. Translating gives CASSLADYQETQYF.

This clonotype was counted at least ten times. This chain links TRBV5-1 with TRBJ2-3; D perhaps matches TRBD1 (5 bases). V gave up 2 bases and J gave up 2 bases, with 12 bases separating them. The CDR3 totals 15 residues. Germline CDR1 and CDR2: SGHRS and YFSETQ. CDR3 sequence reads: CASSFQDIVTDTQYF. The CDR3 DNA reads as TGCGCCAGCAGCTTCCAGGACATAGTCACAGATACGCAGTATTTT.

The chain employs TRBV19 and TRBJ2-2; D gene unclear. The CDR3 spans 12 residues. The V gene lost 4 bases and the J gene lost 8 bases, with 8 bases spanning the gap. The germline CDR1 and CDR2 sequences are LNHDA and SQIVND (reference sequence). The CDR3 sequence is CASSTPLGELFF. CDR3 DNA: TGTGCCAGTAGTACCCCGCTGGGGGAGCTGTTTTTT.

This clonotype was seen a few times. The gene calls are TRBV29-1 and TRBJ2-1; TRBD2 matches at 7 bases. There are 13 residues in the CDR3. Per the germline V gene, CDR1 is SQVTM and CDR2 is ANQGSEA. Trimming removed 4 bases from V and 6 bases from J; junction bases left unmatched: 6. The CDR3 is CSVAGGSSNEQFF. CDR3 bases: TGCAGCGTTGCTGGCGGGAGCTCCAATGAGCAGTTCTTC.

This clonotype was recorded many times. The V call is TRBV10-3, the J call TRBJ1-2; perhaps TRBD1 as D (5 bases). The CDR3 runs 13 residues. Germline values: CDR1 ENHRY, CDR2 SYGVKD. V shed 8 bases and J shed 7 bases, with 17 bases lying between them. The DNA of the CDR3 is TGTGCCATCGCGAGAGAGGGGACGAGTGGCTACACCTTC. It translates to CAIAREGTSGYTF.

This clonotype was recorded at least ten times. This chain joins TRBV5-1 and TRBJ2-3; 13 bases match TRBD2. Germline loops: CDR1 SGHRS, CDR2 YFSETQ. The CDR3 totals 18 residues. V was clipped by 2 bases and J by 0 bases; unmatched bases: 6. The CDR3 DNA reads as TGCGCCAGCAGCTTATTCCCGGGACTAGCGGGGAGCACAGATACGCAGTATTTT. Translation gives CASSLFPGLAGSTDTQYF. Full variable domain (outside the CDR3, taken from reference TRBV5-1 and TRBJ2-3): KAGVTQTPRYLIKTRGQQVTLSCSPISGHRSVSWYQQTPGQGLQFLFEYFSETQRNKGNFPGRFSGRQFSNSRSEMNVSTLELGDSALYLCASSLFPGLAGSTDTQYFGPGTRLTVL.

The chain carries TRBV29-1 and TRBJ1-1; weak D call: TRBD1 (6 bases). Trimming left V 4 bases short and J 6 bases short, with 12 bases between. Germline values: CDR1 SQVTM, CDR2 ANQGSEA. The CDR3 extends over 12 amino acids. CDR3 DNA sequence: TGCAGCGTTGTTGGGGGCGTTGCTGAAGCTTTCTTT. This codes for CSVVGGVAEAFF.

This clonotype was observed many times. The chain combines TRBV5-4 with TRBJ1-4, with TRBD1 identical over 7 bases. The germline V gene encodes CDR1 SGHNT and CDR2 YYREEE (reference sequence). This CDR3 has 12 residues. V lost 7 bases, J lost 8 bases, and 5 bases stayed unmatched. As DNA, the CDR3 is TGTGCCAGCCGCAGGGGGAACGAAAAACTGTTTTTT. It codes for CASRRGNEKLFF.

This chain joins TRBV3-1 and TRBJ1-2; a weak D match, TRBD1 (6 bases). This CDR3 has 13 residues. Trimming shortened V by 1 base and J by 5 bases, and 8 bases separated the two germline ends. Per germline, CDR1 LGHDT and CDR2 YNNKEL (reference sequence). CDR3 bases: TGTGCCAGCAGCCAAGCAGGGGTTTATGGCTACACCTTC. It translates to CASSQAGVYGYTF.

The table lists this clonotype with many counts. As DNA, the CDR3 is TGTGCCAGCAGTACTAGCGGGAGGGCCGTAGTCAATGAGCAGTTCTTC. Protein sequence: CASSTSGRAVVNEQFF. The rearrangement joins TRBV6-2 or TRBV6-3 to TRBJ2-1, with TRBD2 identical over 13 bases. After removal of 5 bases from V and 6 bases from J, the junction contained 7 bases not matched to a gene. CDR1 is MNHEY and CDR2 is SVGEGT in the germline V gene. The CDR3 totals 16 residues.

At least ten counts were recorded for this clonotype. The J gene is TRBJ2-3, the V gene TRBV7-3; 11 bases fit TRBD2. Germline trimming cut 2 bases from V and 2 bases from J; bases unmatched to any gene: 12. The CDR3 runs 19 residues. Germline CDR1 reads SGHTA; CDR2 reads FQGTGA. CDR3 residues: CASSLFRLAGRANTDTQYF. Here the CDR3 DNA reads TGTGCCAGCAGCTTATTTAGACTAGCGGGACGAGCAAACACAGATACGCAGTATTTT.

This clonotype showed up just a few times. The chain links TRBV24-1 to TRBJ2-1; D call uncertain. The CDR3 has 13 amino acids. Looked up from germline, CDR1 is KGHDR and CDR2 is SFDVKD. The ends were cut back, 3 bases at V and 5 bases at J, with 7 bases in the middle. The CDR3 nucleotides read TGTGCCACCAGTGATAAATCGCACAATGAGCAGTTCTTC. Amino acid sequence: CATSDKSHNEQFF.

This clonotype has only a few counts. The rearrangement links TRBV5-5 to TRBJ1-2; possibly TRBD1 for D (5 bases). V was trimmed by 4 bases and J by 6 bases, leaving 13 bases between them. The CDR3 length is 13 residues. Germline assignment: CDR1 SGHKS and CDR2 YYEKEE (reference sequence). The CDR3 is CASSPQGRHGYTF. The CDR3 coding sequence is TGTGCCAGCAGCCCCCAGGGTAGGCATGGCTACACCTTC.